This T cell receptor beta chain was recorded in a study of neurological immune-mediated disorders. Study findings and constraints: No expanded-clone CDR3 amino acid sequence recurred across subjects, suggesting private TCR-beta repertoires.

Using its own MiXCR run on the 5' RACE reads, TCRdb lists one record per CDR3 protein. The sample has tens of thousands of distinct CDR3 sequences; less than 9% are singletons. Trimming stripped 1 base from V and 4 bases from J, with 5 bases between. Germline V gives CDR1 SGHVS, CDR2 FQNEAQ. The CDR3 is 13 residues long. About this clonotype itself: Its antigen is as yet unknown.

Material for sequencing was CD4+ T cells from blood. This clonotype originated in a man aged 50 to 60 in good health. This sequence joins TRBV7-8 and TRBJ2-1; D is ambiguous. The CDR3 here is CASSLGLYNEQFF. CDR3 nucleotide sequence: TGTGCCAGCAGCTTAGGCTTGTACAATGAGCAGTTCTTC.